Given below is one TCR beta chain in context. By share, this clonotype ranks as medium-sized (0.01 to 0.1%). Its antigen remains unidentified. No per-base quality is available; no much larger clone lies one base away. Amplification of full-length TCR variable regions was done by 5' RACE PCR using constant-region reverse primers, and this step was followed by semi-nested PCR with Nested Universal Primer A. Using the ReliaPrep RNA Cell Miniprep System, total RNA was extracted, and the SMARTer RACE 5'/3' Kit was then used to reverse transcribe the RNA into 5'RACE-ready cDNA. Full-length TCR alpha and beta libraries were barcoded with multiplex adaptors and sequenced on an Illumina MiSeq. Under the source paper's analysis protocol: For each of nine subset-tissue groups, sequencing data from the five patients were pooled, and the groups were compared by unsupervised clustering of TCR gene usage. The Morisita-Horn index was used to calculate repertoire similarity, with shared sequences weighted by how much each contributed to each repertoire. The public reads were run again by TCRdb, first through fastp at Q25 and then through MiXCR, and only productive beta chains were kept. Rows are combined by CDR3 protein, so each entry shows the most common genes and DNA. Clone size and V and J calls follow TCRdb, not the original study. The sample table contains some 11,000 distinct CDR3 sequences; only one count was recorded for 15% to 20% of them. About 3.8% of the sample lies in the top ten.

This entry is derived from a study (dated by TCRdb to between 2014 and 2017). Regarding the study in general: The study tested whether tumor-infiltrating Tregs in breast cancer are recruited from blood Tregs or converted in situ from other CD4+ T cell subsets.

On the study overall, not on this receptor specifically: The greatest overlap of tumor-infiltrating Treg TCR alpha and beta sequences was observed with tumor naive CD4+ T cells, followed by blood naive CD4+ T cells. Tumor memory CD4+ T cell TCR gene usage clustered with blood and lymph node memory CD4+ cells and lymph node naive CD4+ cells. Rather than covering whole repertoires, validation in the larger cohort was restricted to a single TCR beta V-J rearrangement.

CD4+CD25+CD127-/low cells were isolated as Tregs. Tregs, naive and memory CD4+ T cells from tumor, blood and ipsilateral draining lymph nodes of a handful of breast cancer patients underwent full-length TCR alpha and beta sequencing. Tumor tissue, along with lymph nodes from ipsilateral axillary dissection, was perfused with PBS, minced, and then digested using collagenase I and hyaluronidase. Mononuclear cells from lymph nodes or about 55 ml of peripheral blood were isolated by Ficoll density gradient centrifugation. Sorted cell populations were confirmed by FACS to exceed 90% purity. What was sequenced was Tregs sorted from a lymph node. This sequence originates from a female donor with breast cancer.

The DNA sequence reads TGTGCCAGCAGCAAACAGGGAGGGCCTAATGAAAAACTGTTTTTT. This translates into CASSKQGGPNEKLFF. The chain is assembled from TRBV25-1 and TRBJ1-4; a weak D assignment points to TRBD1 (6 bases agree). The V end loses 6 bases and the J end loses 3 bases, and a stretch of 14 bases separates them. CDR1 MGHDK and CDR2 SYGVNS were looked up in the germline V gene. Measured from the cysteine to the phenylalanine, the CDR3 is 15 residues long. Only CDR3 DNA is held: 45 bases, read in frame from base 1.